This T cell receptor beta chain comes out of a study of shared clonotypes between healthy human individuals. The naive CD8 subset, CD45RO-negative cells positively selected for CCR7, excluded terminally differentiated effector memory CD45RA+ cells. The repertoire was sequenced with immunoSEQ multiplex PCR; TCRdb's copy has only in-frame clones and lacks some. The profile covers approximately 600,000 clones, with around 96% appearing a single time and approximately 0.11% taken by the ten largest. V lost 2 bases to trimming and J lost 8 bases, with 25 bases between them. The CDR3 contains 17 residues. In germline, CDR1 is LGHNA, CDR2 YNFKEQ.

This receptor was obtained from a woman aged 25 to 39 in good health. The material sequenced was naive CD8+ T cells sorted from blood. The V call is TRBV4-2, the J call TRBJ2-7, with a possible D match to TRBD1 (6 bases). The CDR3 nucleotides read TGTGCCAGCAGCCAAAAGAGGGGGTATACAGGGCTCAGCCAGCAGTACTTC. Amino acid sequence: CASSQKRGYTGLSQQYF.